The source of this TCR beta chain is a study of OX40 agonist ivuxolimab in advanced cancers. Study background: Patients in the trial were receiving intravenous ivuxolimab every 2 weeks, at doses of 0.01 to 10 mg/kg. It was permissible to have had prior anti-PD-1, anti-PD-L1 or anti-CTLA-4 therapy, and over 35% had some.

Looked up from germline, CDR1 is SGHNT and CDR2 is YYREEE (reference sequence). The V and J ends lost 10 bases and 4 bases respectively, with 14 bases between them. This CDR3 is built from 12 residues. The assay was immunoSEQ multiplex PCR, and TCRdb's table has in-frame clones only and misses some. The sample yields 78,000 or so clones, about 91% seen once. The receptor's source is an adult with an advanced solid tumor such as melanoma, head and neck, liver or kidney cancer. Here the sequenced sample was CD4+ or CD8+ T cells sorted from blood, taken in a trial of the OX40 agonist ivuxolimab. The V and J genes are TRBV5-4 and TRBJ1-2, with D unclear. The CDR3 bases are TGTGCCTTAACGACGGATTTCTATGGCTACACCTTC. Translated: CALTTDFYGYTF.